The 13 T cell receptor beta chains reported below all come from one sample, sequenced in a study of technical replicates of blood from several donors. Sequencing was performed with immunoSEQ multiplex PCR; in TCRdb, only in-frame clones are kept and a portion is missing. The data hold around 76,000 clones, with about 91% observed a single time. The sequenced material came from T cells isolated from PBMCs. The receptors stem from a human donor in good health.

The chain couples TRBV5-1 to TRBJ2-7; 9 bases are shared with TRBD1. Germline V gives CDR1 SGHRS, CDR2 YFSETQ. Trimming removed 3 bases from V and 1 base from J; junction bases left unmatched: 2. The CDR3 length is 14 residues. CDR3 DNA: TGCGCCAGCAGCTCCGGGACAGGGTCCTACGAGCAGTACTTC. This translates into CASSSGTGSYEQYF.

The chain employs TRBV6-5 and TRBJ2-3, with D possibly TRBD1 on 7 matching bases. CDR1 and CDR2 (germline): MNHEY, SVGAGI. CDR3 length: 14 amino acids. V was cut by 2 bases and J by 5 bases, with 11 bases left in between. This CDR3 reads CASSYTQGGDTQYF. The CDR3, as DNA: TGTGCCAGCAGTTACACGCAGGGGGGAGATACGCAGTATTTT.

The chain links TRBV10-1 to TRBJ2-2; possible D gene TRBD2, 5 bases. The CDR3 loop spans 14 amino acids. Germline V gives CDR1 WNHNN, CDR2 SYGVQD (reference sequence). V lost 7 bases, J lost 6 bases, and 15 bases lay in between. CDR3 loop: CASNPGFMSGELFF. In nucleotides, the CDR3 is TGCGCCAGCAACCCGGGGTTCATGTCCGGGGAGCTGTTTTTT.

The chain combines TRBV13 with TRBJ2-5; 8 positions match TRBD2. This CDR3 spans 15 amino acids. With 5 bases clipped from V and 0 bases from J, the junction kept 5 bases outside the gene matches. CDR1 and CDR2 from the germline V gene are PRHDT and FYEKMQ (reference sequence). CDR3 protein: CASSPTSAYQETQYF. The CDR3 bases are TGTGCCAGCAGCCCGACTAGCGCTTACCAAGAGACCCAGTACTTC.

This sequence joins TRBV7-9 and TRBJ2-7, with TRBD1 identical over 9 bases. Germline CDR1 is SEHNR and CDR2 is FQNEAQ (reference sequence). This CDR3 has 13 residues. J lost 3 bases, V lost 11 bases, and 8 bases had no gene match. The CDR3 nucleotides read TGTGCCCTTACGGACAGGGGACTCTACGAGCAGTACTTC. It encodes CALTDRGLYEQYF.

This chain connects TRBV7-9 to TRBJ2-2; 10 bases fit TRBD2. From germline, CDR1 is SEHNR and CDR2 FQNEAQ (reference sequence). The CDR3 totals 15 residues. The junction had 6 bases not matched to a gene; V was cut back by 7 bases and J by 4 bases. The CDR3 loop is CASNPTSGPTGELFF. The CDR3 region has the DNA TGTGCCAGCAACCCGACTAGCGGGCCCACCGGGGAGCTGTTTTTT.

The chain has TRBV7-7 and TRBJ1-5, with 8 bases lining up with TRBD1. Germline V lookup: CDR1 SSHAT, CDR2 FNYEAQ (reference sequence). V dropped 1 base and J dropped 5; count of bases not matched to a gene: 10. The CDR3 has 17 residues. This CDR3 is CASSLEDVRGHDQPQHF. For the CDR3, the DNA is TGTGCCAGCAGCTTAGAGGACGTCAGGGGGCACGATCAGCCCCAGCATTTT.

The chain is built from TRBV5-8 and TRBJ1-5, with D tentatively TRBD1 (5 bases). Between the trimmed V and J ends, which lost 0 bases and 5 bases, there was a span of 9 bases. Germline CDR1 and CDR2: SGHTS and YDEGEE. The CDR3 is 14 amino acids. The CDR3 nucleotides are TGTGCCAGCAGCTTGGCCGCGGGACATCAGCCCCAGCATTTT. This codes for CASSLAAGHQPQHF.

The chain carries TRBV12-5 and TRBJ1-6; 8 nucleotides agree with TRBD1. V was clipped by 7 bases and J by 6 bases; unmatched bases: 5. The CDR3 sequence is 14 residues long. CDR1 is LGHNT, CDR2 FRNRAP, per germline. Written as DNA, the CDR3 is TGTGCTAGTGCGAGACAGGGGATTAATTCACCCCTCCACTTT. It encodes CASARQGINSPLHF. Combining the CDR3 with reference TRBV12-5 and TRBJ1-6 gives the whole variable domain DARVTQTPRHKVTEMGQEVTMRCQPILGHNTVFWYRQTMMQGLELLAYFRNRAPLDDSGMPKDRFSAEMPDATLATLKIQPSEPRDSAVYFCASARQGINSPLHFGNGTRLTVT.

This rearrangement joins TRBV6-1 to TRBJ1-3; the D is unclear. The V end lost 10 bases, the J end lost 0 bases, and 10 bases lay between the germline ends. The CDR3 consists of 13 residues. In germline, CDR1 is MNHNS, CDR2 SASEGT. The CDR3 loop reads CATDPDSGNTIYF. The DNA for the CDR3 is TGTGCCACCGATCCAGACTCTGGAAACACCATATATTTT.

The chain couples TRBV6-1 to TRBJ1-2, with 8 bases lining up with TRBD1. With 8 bases clipped from V and 7 bases from J, the junction kept 12 bases outside the gene matches. The CDR3 has 14 residues. CDR1 and CDR2 from the germline V gene are MNHNS and SASEGT. The CDR3 nucleotides read TGTGCCAGCTTACCGGGACAGGCAGTGAGTGGCTACACCTTC. Its translation: CASLPGQAVSGYTF.

This clone was counted only a few times. The chain recombines TRBV18 with TRBJ1-1; 9 bases are shared with TRBD1. Germline CDR1 is KGHSH and CDR2 is LQKENI. After removal of 4 bases from V and 1 base from J, the junction contained 10 bases not matched to a gene. The CDR3 runs to 17 residues. The CDR3 reads CASSQTRGTGRNTEAFF. The CDR3 coding sequence is TGTGCCAGCTCACAAACGCGAGGGACAGGGCGGAACACTGAAGCTTTCTTT.

The V call is TRBV4-2, the J call TRBJ1-6, with TRBD1 identical over 7 bases. The trim removed 0 bases at V and 7 bases at J, leaving 6 bases unmatched. Germline assignment: CDR1 LGHNA and CDR2 YNFKEQ. The CDR3 loop spans 16 amino acids. The CDR3 protein is CASSQDFAGGNSPLHF. The CDR3 coding sequence is TGTGCCAGCAGCCAAGATTTCGCAGGGGGGAATTCACCCCTCCACTTT.